This T cell receptor beta chain was captured in a study of T cell responses to AZD1222 COVID-19 vaccine. Assay used: immunoSEQ multiplex PCR; TCRdb lists only in-frame clones, some missing. The sample lists approximately 100,000 clones, approximately 90% occurring once. This CDR3 has 12 residues. V was trimmed by 5 bases and J by 6 bases, leaving 11 bases between them. Germline CDR1 and CDR2: SGHTA and FQGNSA. The material was peripheral blood, obtained on day 0 of AZD1222 vaccination. The V gene is TRBV7-2, the J gene TRBJ2-7, with D possibly being TRBD1 or TRBD2 (5 bases each). The receptor's source is an adult in good health. The DNA of the CDR3 is TGTGCCAGCAGCGGACGGGGACCCGAGCAGTACTTC. This gives the protein CASSGRGPEQYF.